What follows describes a single T cell receptor beta chain. This sample stems from a study of blood T cell repertoires in COVID-19. Across the study: The cDNA or gDNA used as material had been derived from T cells, B-cell-depleted T cells, or PBMCs.

Authors' methods: Amplification from reference gene primers served as the basis for estimated nucleated cell counts. Some clones are missing from TCRdb's copy, which holds only in-frame ones; the method was immunoSEQ multiplex PCR. That table supplies the V and J calls and clone size; D and trimming were determined from the DNA. The table has 150,000 to 200,000 clones, approximately 86% seen once. Germline V gives CDR1 SGHTS, CDR2 YDEGEE. There are 13 residues in the CDR3. V lost 4 bases to trimming and J lost 4 bases, with 6 bases between them. This sequence originates from a woman older than 75 in a cohort sampled during active or convalescent COVID-19. The rearrangement uses TRBV5-8 and TRBJ1-6; D gene ambiguous. The sequenced material came from peripheral blood. Here the CDR3 DNA reads TGTGCCAGCAGCCCACTGTATAATTCACCCCTCCACTTT. It translates to CASSPLYNSPLHF.